This T cell receptor (beta chain) is drawn from a study of T cells in Graves' hyperthyroidism and ophthalmopathy (dated by TCRdb to between 2018 and 2021). With respect to the entire study: To identify TCR V-J signatures that set the groups apart, the researchers used a discovery cohort of about a hundred patients, made up of about 44 with Graves' ophthalmopathy and 55 to 65 with stable Graves' hyperthyroidism. Whether ophthalmopathy could be predicted prospectively was tested in an independent validation cohort made up of approximately 19 hyperthyroidism patients plus 17 patients who later progressed to ophthalmopathy. The 95 to 100 discovery patients were randomly split 7:3 into training and test sets. The study also compared thyroid tissue and blood T-cell repertoires from more than five Graves' hyperthyroidism patients. Once sampling was done, hyperthyroidism patients were given methimazole at a starting dose of 30 mg daily, whereas ophthalmopathy patients were given high-dose intravenous methylprednisolone. The paper reports TCR Vbeta CDR3 sequencing of some 140 peripheral blood samples: under 45 ophthalmopathy, around 80 hyperthyroidism and approximately 17 progressor patients.

Patients with uncontrolled infections, other autoimmune diseases, pregnancy or lactation were excluded. Diagnoses relied on clinical symptoms, serum thyroxine and TRAb, thyroid ultrasound and orbital computed tomography. Total RNA was extracted using Trizol reagent, and RNA quality was assessed on an Agilent 2100 Bioanalyzer. The TCR beta CDR3 regions were amplified from the RNA transcripts. The first round of RT-PCR for the TCR CDR3 was performed with the HTBI primer set and the Qiagen OneStep RT-PCR kit. Libraries were constructed in a second round of multiplex PCR, after which size selection and purification were carried out. Paired-end sequencing of the libraries was performed with 100 bp reads on an Illumina HiSeq2000. For the original study's pipeline: SOAPnuke was used to process the raw data, throwing out any read that contained adapters or uncalled bases, had a mean Phred below 15, or lacked an exact constant-primer or identifier match. High-quality paired reads were merged with COPE v1.2.5, and unique nucleotide sequences were defined as clonotypes. MiTCR v1.1 was used to align clonotypes to the IMGT TRBV, TRBD and TRBJ reference segments. The analysis included only V-J combinations with a frequency above 0.0001, which together covered around 99% of the repertoires. A TCS score was defined as the ratio between F50 (clonal expansion) and ExV (chaos), using BLOSUM62-based TCRdist between CDR3 peptides within each V-J. Welch's t-statistics and random forest reduced roughly 530 V-J features to about 12, which were used in a naive Bayes classifier (R e1071). The similarity between thyroid and blood repertoires was quantified using the Morisita-Horn index. Using fastp at Q25 and MiXCR, TCRdb reprocessed the public reads and kept productive beta chains. A single entry per CDR3 protein holds the most common genes and DNA from its merged rows. These V and J calls derive from TCRdb rather than the authors' analysis. The table for this sample lists about 660,000 distinct CDR3 sequences; about 45% of them were counted only once. Less than 9% of the sample goes to the ten largest clones.

Summary of the overall study and its limitations: No statistical method was used to fix the sample size in advance, and group allocation was not hidden from the investigators. Blood samples also contained most of the expanded thyroid clonotypes (frequency above 0.001), which suggests that blood repertoires may reflect thyroid immune responses. A model built on a 13 V-J signature distinguished ophthalmopathy from stable hyperthyroidism, reaching around 90% sensitivity and about 81% specificity in cross-validation and 80%/75% in testing. In validation, the model predicted progression to ophthalmopathy a median of roughly 6.2 months before onset, with about 70% sensitivity and 72.22% specificity.

With respect to this clonotype: What antigen it recognizes has not been identified. Per-base quality was not reported, and no clone a single base away is much larger than it.

The germline ends are 17 bases apart after V is trimmed by 5 bases and J by 3 bases. The CDR3 runs 15 amino acids, cysteine and phenylalanine included. Of all the DNA, just the CDR3 is kept, 45 bases in frame from base 1. CDR1 is given as SEHNR and CDR2 as FQNEAQ, both from the germline V gene (reference sequence). The clonotype was recovered from an adult man with Graves' disease, either hyperthyroidism or ophthalmopathy (not recorded which). Material: peripheral blood or thyroid tissue (not recorded which). The chain is assembled from TRBV7-9 and TRBJ2-7; TRBD1 is a possible D gene, resting on 6 matching bases. At the DNA level, the sequence is TGTGCCAGCAGCAGGGCAGGGGCGTTCATCTACGAGCAGTACTTC. It encodes CASSRAGAFIYEQYF.